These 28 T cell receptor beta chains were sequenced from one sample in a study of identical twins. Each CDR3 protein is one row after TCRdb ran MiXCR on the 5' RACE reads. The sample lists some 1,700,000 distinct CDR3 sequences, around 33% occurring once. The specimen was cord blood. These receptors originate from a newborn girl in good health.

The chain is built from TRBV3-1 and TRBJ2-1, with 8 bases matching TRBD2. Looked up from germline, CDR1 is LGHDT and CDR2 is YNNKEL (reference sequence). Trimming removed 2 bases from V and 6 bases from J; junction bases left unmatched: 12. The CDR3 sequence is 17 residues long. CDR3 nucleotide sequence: TGTGCCAGCAGCCAATTTATCTTATACGCGGGGGGCAATGAGCAGTTCTTC. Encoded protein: CASSQFILYAGGNEQFF.

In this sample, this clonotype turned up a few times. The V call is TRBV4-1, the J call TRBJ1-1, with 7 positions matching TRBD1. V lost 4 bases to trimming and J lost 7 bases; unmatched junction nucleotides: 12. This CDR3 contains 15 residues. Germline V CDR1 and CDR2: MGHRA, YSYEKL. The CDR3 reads CASSLGGTVQNEAFF. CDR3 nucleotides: TGCGCCAGCAGCCTTGGGGGGACAGTGCAAAATGAAGCTTTCTTT.

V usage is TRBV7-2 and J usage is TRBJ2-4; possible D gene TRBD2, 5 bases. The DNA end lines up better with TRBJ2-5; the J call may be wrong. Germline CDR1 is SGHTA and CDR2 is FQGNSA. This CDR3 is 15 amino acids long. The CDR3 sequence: CASSLVAGLKETQYF. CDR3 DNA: TGTGCCAGCAGCTTAGTGGCGGGCCTGAAGGAGACCCAGTACTTC.

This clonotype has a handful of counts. The CDR3 reads CASSLWGYQFF. The CDR3 DNA sequence: TGTGCCAGCAGTTTATGGGGGTACCAGTTCTTC. V and J are TRBV12-3 or TRBV12-4 and TRBJ2-1; D is possibly TRBD1 or TRBD2 (5 bases each). This CDR3 region has 11 residues. Trimming removed 2 bases at V and 13 bases at J, with 9 bases between.

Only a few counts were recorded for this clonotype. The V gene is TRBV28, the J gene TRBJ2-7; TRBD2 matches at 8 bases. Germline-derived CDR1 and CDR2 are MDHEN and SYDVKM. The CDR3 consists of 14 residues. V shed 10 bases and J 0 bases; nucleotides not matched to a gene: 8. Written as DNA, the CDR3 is TGTGCCACCGTGCTAGCGGGCCTCTCCTACGAGCAGTACTTC. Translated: CATVLAGLSYEQYF.

The CDR3 is CASSQDRYRGKRIQPQHF. The CDR3 DNA reads as TGCGCCAGCAGCCAAGATCGGTACAGGGGTAAGAGAATTCAGCCCCAGCATTTT. The chain carries TRBV4-1 and TRBJ1-5; 7 bases agree with TRBD1. This CDR3 is 18 amino acids long. In germline, CDR1 is MGHRA, CDR2 YSYEKL. With 0 bases clipped from V and 6 bases from J, the junction kept 14 bases outside the gene matches.

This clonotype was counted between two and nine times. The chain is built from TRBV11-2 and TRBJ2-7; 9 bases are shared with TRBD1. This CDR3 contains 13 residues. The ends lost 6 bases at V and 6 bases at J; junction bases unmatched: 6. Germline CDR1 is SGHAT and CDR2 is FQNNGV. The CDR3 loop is CASRTTGGGEQYF. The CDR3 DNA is TGTGCCAGCAGAACTACAGGGGGCGGCGAGCAGTACTTC.

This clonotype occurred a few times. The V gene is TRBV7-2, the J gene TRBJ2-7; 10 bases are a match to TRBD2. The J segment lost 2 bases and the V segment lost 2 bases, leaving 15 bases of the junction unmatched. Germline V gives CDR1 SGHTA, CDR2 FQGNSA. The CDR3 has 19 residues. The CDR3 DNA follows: TGTGCCAGCAGCTTACCAGCGCGCGGTCGGCTAGCGGGGGCCTACGAGCAGTACTTC. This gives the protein CASSLPARGRLAGAYEQYF.

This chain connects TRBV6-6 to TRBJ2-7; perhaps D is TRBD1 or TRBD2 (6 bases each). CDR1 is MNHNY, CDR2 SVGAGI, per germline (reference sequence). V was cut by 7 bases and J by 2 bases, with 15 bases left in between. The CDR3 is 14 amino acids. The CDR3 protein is CASKRGDVPYEQYF. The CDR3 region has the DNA TGTGCCAGCAAAAGGGGGGACGTCCCCTACGAGCAGTACTTC.

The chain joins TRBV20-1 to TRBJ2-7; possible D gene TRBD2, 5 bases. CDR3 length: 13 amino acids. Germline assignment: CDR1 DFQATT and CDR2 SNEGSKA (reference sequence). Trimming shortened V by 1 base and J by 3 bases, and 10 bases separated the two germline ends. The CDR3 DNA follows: TGCAGTGCTAGAGGGCCACTAGGCTACGAGCAGTACTTC. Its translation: CSARGPLGYEQYF.

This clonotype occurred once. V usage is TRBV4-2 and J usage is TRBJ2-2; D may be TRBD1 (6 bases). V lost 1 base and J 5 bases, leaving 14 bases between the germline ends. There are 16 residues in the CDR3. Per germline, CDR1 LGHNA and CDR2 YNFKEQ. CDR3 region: CASSQGAGARTGELFF. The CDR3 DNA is TGTGCCAGCAGCCAAGGGGCAGGGGCTAGGACCGGGGAGCTGTTTTTT.

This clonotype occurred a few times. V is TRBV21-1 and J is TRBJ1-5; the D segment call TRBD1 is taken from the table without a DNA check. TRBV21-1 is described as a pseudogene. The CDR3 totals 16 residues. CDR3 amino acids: CASSKGGDRSNQPQHF. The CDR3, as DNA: TGTGCCAGCAGCAAAGGAGGGGACAGGAGCAATCAGCCCCAGCATTTT.

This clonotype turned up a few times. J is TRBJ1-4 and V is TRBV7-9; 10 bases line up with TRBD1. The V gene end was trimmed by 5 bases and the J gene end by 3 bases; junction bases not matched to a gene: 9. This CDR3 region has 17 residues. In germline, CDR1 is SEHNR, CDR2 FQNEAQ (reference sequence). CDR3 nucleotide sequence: TGTGCCAGCAGCCAATCCGACAGGGGGCTTGCTAATGAAAAACTGTTTTTT. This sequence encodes CASSQSDRGLANEKLFF. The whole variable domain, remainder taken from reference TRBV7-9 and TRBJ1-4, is DTGVSQNPRHKITKRGQNVTFRCDPISEHNRLYWYRQTLGQGPEFLTYFQNEAQLEKSRLLSDRFSAERPKGSFSTLEIQRTEQGDSAMYLCASSQSDRGLANEKLFFGSGTQLSVL.

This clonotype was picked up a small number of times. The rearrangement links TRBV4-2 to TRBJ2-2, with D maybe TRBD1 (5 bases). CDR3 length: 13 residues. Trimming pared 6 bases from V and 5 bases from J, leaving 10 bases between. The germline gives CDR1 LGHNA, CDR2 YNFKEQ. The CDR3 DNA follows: TGTGCCAGCAGGCTGACAGAGACCGGGGAGCTGTTTTTT. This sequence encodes CASRLTETGELFF.

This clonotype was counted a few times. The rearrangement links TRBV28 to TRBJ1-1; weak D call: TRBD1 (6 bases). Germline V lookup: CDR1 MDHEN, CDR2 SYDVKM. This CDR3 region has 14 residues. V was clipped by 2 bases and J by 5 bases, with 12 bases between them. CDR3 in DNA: TGTGCCAGCAGTTTAGGCAGGGGCGAAACTGAAGCTTTCTTT. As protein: CASSLGRGETEAFF.

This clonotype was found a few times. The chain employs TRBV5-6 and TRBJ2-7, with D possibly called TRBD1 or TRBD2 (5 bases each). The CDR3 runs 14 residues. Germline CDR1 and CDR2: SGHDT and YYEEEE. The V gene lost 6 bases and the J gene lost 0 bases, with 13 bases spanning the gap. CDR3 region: CASMWGYLSYEQYF. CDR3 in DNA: TGTGCCAGCATGTGGGGGTACCTCTCCTACGAGCAGTACTTC.

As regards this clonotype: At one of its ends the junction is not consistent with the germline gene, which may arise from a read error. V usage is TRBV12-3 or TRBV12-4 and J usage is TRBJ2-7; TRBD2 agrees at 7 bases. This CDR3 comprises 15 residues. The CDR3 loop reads CAGSLRGLHSYEQYF. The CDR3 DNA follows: TGTGCCGGCAGTTTACGGGGACTACACTCCTACGAGCAGTACTTC.

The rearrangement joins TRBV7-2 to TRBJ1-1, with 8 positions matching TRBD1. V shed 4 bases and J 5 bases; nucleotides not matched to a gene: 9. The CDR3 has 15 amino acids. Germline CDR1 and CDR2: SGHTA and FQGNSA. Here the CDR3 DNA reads TGTGCCAGCAGCTCGAGACAGGGGAGGATGACTGAAGCTTTCTTT. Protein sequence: CASSSRQGRMTEAFF.

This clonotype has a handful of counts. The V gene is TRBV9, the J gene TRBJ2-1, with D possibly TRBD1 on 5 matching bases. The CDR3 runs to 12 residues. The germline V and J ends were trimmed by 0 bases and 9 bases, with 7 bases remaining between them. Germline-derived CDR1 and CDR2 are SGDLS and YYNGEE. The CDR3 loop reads CASSVAQGEQFF. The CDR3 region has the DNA TGTGCCAGCAGCGTAGCCCAGGGTGAGCAGTTCTTC.

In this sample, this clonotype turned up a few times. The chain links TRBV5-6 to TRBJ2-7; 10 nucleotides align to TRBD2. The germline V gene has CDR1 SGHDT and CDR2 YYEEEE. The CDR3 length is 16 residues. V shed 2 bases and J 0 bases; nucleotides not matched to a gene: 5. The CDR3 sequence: CASSLAGGFYSYEQYF. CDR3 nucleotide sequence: TGTGCCAGCAGCTTAGCGGGAGGGTTCTACTCCTACGAGCAGTACTTC.

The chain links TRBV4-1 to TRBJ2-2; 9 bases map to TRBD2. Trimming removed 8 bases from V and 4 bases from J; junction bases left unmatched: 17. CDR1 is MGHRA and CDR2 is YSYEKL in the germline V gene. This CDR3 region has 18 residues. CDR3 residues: CASLGTSTSHALTGELFF. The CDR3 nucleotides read TGCGCCAGCCTCGGGACTAGCACCTCCCACGCCCTCACCGGGGAGCTGTTTTTT.

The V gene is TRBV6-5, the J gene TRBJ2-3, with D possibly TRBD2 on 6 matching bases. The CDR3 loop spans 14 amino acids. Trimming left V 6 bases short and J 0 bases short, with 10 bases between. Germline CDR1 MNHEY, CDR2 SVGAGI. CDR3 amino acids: CASRTSPSTDTQYF. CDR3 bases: TGTGCCAGCAGGACTAGTCCTAGCACAGATACGCAGTATTTT.

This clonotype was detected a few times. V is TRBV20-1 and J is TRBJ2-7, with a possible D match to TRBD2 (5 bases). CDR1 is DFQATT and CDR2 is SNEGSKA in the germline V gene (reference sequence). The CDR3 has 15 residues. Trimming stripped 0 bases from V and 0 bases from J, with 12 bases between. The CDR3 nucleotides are TGCAGTGCTAGAGATAACGCGGGTAGCTCCTACGAGCAGTACTTC. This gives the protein CSARDNAGSSYEQYF.

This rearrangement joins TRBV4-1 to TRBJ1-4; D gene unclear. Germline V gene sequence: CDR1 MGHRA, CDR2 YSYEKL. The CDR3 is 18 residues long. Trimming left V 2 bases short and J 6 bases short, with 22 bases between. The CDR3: CASSQSPLAANTYEKLFF. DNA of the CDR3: TGCGCCAGCAGCCAAAGCCCCCTTGCGGCGAACACTTATGAAAAACTGTTTTTT.

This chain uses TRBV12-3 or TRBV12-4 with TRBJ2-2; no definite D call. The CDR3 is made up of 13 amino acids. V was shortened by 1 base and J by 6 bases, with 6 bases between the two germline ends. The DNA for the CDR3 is TGTGCCAGCAGTTTAGGACACCCCGGGGAGCTGTTTTTT. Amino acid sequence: CASSLGHPGELFF.

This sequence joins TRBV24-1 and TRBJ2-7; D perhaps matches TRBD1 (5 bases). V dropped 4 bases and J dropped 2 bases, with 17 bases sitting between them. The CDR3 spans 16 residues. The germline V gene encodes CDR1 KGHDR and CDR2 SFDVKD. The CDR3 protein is CATSDPDSLGTYEQYF. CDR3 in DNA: TGTGCCACCAGTGACCCTGACAGTCTAGGAACCTACGAGCAGTACTTC.

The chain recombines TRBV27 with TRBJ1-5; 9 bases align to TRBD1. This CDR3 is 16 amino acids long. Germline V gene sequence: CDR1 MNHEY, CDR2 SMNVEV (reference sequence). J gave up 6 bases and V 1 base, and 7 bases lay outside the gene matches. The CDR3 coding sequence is TGTGCCAGCAGTTTATATCCACAGGGGGCGGGTCAGCCCCAGCATTTT. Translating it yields CASSLYPQGAGQPQHF.

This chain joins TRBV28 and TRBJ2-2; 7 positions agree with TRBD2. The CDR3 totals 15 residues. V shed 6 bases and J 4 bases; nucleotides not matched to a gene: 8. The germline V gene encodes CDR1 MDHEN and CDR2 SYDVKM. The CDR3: CASSRAGMGTGELFF. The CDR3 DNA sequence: TGTGCCAGCAGCCGAGCGGGAATGGGCACCGGGGAGCTGTTTTTT.